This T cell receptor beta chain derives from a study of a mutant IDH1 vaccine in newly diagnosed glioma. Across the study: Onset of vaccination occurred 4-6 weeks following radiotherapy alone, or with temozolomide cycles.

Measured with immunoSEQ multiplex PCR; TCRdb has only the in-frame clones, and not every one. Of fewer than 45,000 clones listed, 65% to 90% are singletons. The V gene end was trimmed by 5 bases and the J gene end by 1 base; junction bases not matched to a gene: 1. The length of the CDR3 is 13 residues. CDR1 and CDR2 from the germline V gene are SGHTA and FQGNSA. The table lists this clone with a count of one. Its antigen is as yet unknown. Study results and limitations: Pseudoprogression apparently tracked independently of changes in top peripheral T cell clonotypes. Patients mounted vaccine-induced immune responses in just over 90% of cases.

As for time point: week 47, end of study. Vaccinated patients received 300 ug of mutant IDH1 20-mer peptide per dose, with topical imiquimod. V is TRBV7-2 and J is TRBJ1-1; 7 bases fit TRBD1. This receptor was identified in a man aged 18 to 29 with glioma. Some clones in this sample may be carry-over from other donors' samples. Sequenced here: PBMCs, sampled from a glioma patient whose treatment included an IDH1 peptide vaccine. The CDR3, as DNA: TGTGCCAGCAGCAACAGGGGGAACACTGAAGCTTTCTTT. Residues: CASSNRGNTEAFF. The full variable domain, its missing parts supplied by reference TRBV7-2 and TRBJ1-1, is GAGVSQSPSNKVTEKGKDVELRCDPISGHTALYWYRQSLGQGLEFLIYFQGNSAPDKSGLPSDRFSAERTGGSVSTLTIQRTQQEDSAVYLCASSNRGNTEAFFGQGTRLTVV.